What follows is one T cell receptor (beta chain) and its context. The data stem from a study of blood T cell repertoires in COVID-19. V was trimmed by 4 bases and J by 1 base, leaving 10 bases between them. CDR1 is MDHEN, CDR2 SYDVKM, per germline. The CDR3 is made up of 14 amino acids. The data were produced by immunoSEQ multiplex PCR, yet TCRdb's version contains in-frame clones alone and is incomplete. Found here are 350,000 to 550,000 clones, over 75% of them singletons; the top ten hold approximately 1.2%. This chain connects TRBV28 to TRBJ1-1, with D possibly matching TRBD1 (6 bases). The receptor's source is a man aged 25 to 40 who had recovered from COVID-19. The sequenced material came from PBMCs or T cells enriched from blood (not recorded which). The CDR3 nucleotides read TGTGCCAGCAGTTCAGGGGCCGCGAACACTGAAGCTTTCTTT. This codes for CASSSGAANTEAFF.